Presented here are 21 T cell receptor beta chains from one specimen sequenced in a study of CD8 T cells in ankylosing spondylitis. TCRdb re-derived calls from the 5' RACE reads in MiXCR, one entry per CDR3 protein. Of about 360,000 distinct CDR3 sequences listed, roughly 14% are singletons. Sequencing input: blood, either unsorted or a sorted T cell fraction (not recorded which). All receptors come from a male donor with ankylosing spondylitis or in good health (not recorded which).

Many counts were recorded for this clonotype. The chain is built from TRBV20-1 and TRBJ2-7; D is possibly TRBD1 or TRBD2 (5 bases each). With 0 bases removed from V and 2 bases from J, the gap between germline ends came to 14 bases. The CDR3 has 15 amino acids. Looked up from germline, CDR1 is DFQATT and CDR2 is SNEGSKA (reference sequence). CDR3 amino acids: CSARDNPGPTYEQYF. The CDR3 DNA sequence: TGCAGTGCTAGAGATAACCCGGGGCCAACCTACGAGCAGTACTTC.

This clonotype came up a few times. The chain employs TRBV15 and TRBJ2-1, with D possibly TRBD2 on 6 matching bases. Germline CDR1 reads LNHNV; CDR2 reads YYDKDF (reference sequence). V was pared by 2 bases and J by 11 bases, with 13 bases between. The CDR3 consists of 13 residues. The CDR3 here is CATSRWGVEKQFF. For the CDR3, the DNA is TGTGCCACCAGCAGATGGGGGGTCGAAAAGCAGTTCTTC.

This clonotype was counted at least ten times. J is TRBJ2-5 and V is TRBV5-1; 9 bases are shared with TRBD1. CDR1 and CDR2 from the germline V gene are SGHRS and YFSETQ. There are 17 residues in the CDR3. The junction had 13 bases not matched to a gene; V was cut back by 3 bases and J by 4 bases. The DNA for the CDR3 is TGCGCCAGCAGCTCTTCGATCGGACAGGGGATCGTAGAGACCCAGTACTTC. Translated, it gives CASSSSIGQGIVETQYF.

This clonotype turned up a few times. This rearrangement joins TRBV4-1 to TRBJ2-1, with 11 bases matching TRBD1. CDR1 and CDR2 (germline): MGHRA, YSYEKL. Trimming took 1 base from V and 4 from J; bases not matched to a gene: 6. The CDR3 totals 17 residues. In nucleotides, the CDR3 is TGCGCCAGCAGCCAAGCCCCCGGACAGGGGGCGTACAATGAGCAGTTCTTC. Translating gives CASSQAPGQGAYNEQFF.

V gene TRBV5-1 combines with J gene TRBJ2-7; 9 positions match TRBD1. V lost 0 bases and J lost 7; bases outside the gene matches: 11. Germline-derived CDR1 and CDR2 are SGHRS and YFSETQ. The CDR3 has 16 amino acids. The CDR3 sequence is CASSLVPGQGVGEQYF. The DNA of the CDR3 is TGCGCCAGCAGCTTGGTCCCGGGACAGGGAGTCGGTGAGCAGTACTTC.

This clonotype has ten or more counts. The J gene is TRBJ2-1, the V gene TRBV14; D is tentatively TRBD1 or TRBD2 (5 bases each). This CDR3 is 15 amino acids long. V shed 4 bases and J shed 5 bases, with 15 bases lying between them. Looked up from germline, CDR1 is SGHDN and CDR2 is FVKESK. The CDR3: CASSPLGDVNNEQFF. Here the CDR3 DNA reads TGTGCCAGCAGCCCCTTAGGGGACGTGAACAATGAGCAGTTCTTC.

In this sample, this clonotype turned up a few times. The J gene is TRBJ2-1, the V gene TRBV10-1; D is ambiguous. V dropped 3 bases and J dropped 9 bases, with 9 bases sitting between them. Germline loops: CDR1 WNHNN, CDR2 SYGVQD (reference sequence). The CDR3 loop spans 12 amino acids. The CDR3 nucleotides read TGCGCCAGCAGTGAAAGAAGTCGTGAGCAGTTCTTC. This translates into CASSERSREQFF.

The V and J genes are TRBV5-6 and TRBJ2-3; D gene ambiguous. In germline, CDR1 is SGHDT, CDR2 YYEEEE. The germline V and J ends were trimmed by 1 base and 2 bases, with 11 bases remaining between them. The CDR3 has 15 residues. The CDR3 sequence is CASSLLLPDTDTQYF. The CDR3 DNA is TGTGCCAGCAGCTTGTTACTACCTGACACAGATACGCAGTATTTT.

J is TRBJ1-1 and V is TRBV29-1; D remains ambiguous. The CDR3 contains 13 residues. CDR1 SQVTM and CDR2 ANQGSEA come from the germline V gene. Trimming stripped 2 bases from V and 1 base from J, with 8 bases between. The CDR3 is CSVELRSNTEAFF. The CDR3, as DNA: TGCAGCGTTGAATTGCGGTCGAACACTGAAGCTTTCTTT.

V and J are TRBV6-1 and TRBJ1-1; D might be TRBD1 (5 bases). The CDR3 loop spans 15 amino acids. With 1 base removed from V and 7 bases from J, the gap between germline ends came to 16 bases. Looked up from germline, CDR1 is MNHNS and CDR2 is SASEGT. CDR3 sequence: CASSEVLPGPLEAFF. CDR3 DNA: TGTGCCAGCAGTGAAGTTCTCCCGGGACCACTTGAAGCTTTCTTT.

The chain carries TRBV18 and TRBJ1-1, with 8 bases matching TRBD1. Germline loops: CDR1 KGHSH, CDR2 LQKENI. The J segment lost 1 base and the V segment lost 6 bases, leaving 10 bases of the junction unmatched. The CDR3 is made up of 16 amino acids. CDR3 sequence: CASSHSGQGGNTEAFF. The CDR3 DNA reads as TGTGCCAGCTCCCACTCCGGACAGGGTGGGAACACTGAAGCTTTCTTT.

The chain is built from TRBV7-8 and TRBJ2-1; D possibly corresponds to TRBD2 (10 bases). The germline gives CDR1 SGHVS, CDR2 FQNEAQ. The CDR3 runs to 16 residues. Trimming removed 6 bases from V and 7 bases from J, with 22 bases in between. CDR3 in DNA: TGTGCCAGCAGGCCCGGTACTAGCGGGACAGGGAATGAGCAGTTCTTC. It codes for CASRPGTSGTGNEQFF.

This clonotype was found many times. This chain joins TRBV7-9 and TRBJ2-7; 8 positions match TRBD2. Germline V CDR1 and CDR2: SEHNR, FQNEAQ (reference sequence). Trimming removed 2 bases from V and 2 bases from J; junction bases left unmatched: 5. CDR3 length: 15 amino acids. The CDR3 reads CASSLRTSGPYEQYF. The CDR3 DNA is TGTGCCAGCAGCTTAAGAACTAGCGGACCCTACGAGCAGTACTTC.

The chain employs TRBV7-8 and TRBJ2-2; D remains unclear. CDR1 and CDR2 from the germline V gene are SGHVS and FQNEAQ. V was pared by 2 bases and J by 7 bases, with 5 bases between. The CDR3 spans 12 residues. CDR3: CASSLRIGELFF. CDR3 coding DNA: TGTGCCAGCAGCTTAAGGATCGGGGAGCTGTTTTTT.

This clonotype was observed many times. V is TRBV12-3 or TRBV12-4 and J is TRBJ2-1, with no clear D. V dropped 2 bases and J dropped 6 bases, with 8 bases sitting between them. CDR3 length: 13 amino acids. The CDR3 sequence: CASSLSRANEQFF. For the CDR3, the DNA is TGTGCCAGCAGTTTATCAAGGGCCAATGAGCAGTTCTTC.

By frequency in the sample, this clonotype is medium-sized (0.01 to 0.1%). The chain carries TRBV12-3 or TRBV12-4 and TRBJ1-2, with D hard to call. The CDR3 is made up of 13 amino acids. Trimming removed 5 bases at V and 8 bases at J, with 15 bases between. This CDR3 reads CASSPDGIRGYTF. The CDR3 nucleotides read TGTGCCAGCAGTCCGGACGGGATTCGGGGCTACACCTTC.

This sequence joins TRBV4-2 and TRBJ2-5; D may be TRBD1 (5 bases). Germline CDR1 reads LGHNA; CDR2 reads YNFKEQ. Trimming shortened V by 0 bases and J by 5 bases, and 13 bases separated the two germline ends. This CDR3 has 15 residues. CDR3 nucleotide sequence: TGTGCCAGCAGCCAAGAAGGCCGGGCAGGGGAGACCCAGTACTTC. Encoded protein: CASSQEGRAGETQYF.

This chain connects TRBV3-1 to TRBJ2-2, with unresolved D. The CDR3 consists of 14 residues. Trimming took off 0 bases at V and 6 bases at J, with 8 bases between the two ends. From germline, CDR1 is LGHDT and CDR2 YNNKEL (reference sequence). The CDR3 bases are TGTGCCAGCAGCCAAGATCCACCGGCCGGGGAGCTGTTTTTT. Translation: CASSQDPPAGELFF.

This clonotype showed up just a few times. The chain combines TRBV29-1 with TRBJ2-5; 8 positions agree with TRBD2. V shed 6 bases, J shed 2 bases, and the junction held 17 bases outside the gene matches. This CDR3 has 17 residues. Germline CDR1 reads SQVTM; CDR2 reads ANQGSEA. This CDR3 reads CSVGGWGRGRIQETQYF. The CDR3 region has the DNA TGCAGCGTCGGGGGATGGGGGCGCGGGAGGATACAAGAGACCCAGTACTTC.

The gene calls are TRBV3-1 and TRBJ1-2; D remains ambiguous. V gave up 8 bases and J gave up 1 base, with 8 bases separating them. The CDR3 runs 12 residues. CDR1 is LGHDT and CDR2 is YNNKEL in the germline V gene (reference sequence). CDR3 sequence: CASSRFNYGYTF. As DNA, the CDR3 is TGTGCCAGCTCGAGGTTTAACTATGGCTACACCTTC.

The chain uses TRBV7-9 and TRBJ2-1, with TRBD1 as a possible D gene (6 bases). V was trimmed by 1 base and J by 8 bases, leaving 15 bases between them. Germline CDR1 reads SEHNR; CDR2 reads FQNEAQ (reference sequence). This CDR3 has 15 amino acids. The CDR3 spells CASSLVYREPHEQFF. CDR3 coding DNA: TGTGCCAGCAGCTTAGTGTACAGGGAGCCCCATGAGCAGTTCTTC. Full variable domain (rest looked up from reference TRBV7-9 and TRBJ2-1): DTGVSQNPRHKITKRGQNVTFRCDPISEHNRLYWYRQTLGQGPEFLTYFQNEAQLEKSRLLSDRFSAERPKGSFSTLEIQRTEQGDSAMYLCASSLVYREPHEQFFGPGTRLTVL.